A selection of T cell receptor beta chains follows, all from one sample in a study of blood T cell repertoires in COVID-19. The method was immunoSEQ multiplex PCR; TCRdb's version includes in-frame clones alone and lacks a portion of them. This table holds over 200,000 clones, 88% found once. Sequencing input: PBMCs or T cells enriched from blood (not recorded which). These receptors were taken from a woman aged 25 to 39 who had been exposed to COVID-19. The CDR3 runs from the conserved cysteine through the conserved F or W. The D gene is left open where the match is weak. Clone size appears in some rows only: once, few, many, or a class for an expanded clone.

d_call clone_size j_call v_call cdr3_aa cdr3_nt
TRBD2 NA TRBJ2-4 TRBV12-5 CASGLAGLADIKNIQYF TGTGCTAGTGGTTTGGCTGGACTAGCGGACATAAAAAACATTCAGTACTTC
NA NA TRBJ2-5 TRBV5-4 CASSLISDSQETQYF TGTGCCAGCAGCTTGATTTCGGACAGCCAAGAGACCCAGTACTTC
TRBD1 NA TRBJ1-4 TRBV28 CASSPSGGRYEKLFF TGTGCCAGTAGTCCCTCAGGGGGCCGGTATGAAAAACTGTTTTTT
NA NA TRBJ2-7 TRBV14 CASSGTAGDEQYF TGTGCCAGCAGCGGGACTGCCGGGGACGAGCAGTACTTC
TRBD1 NA TRBJ2-1 TRBV5-6 CASSLDGGQGRQFF TGTGCCAGCAGCTTGGATGGGGGACAGGGCAGGCAGTTCTTC
NA NA TRBJ2-2 TRBV7-7 CASSPNRVDTGELFF TGTGCCAGCAGCCCCAACAGGGTCGACACCGGGGAGCTGTTTTTT
TRBD1 NA TRBJ1-2 TRBV30 CAWSTGGPNYGYTF TGTGCCTGGAGCACAGGGGGCCCTAACTATGGCTACACCTTC
TRBD2 once TRBJ2-5 TRBV29-1 CSVEWLGGRGRKTQYF TGCAGCGTTGAATGGTTGGGCGGGAGGGGGCGAAAGACCCAGTACTTC
NA NA TRBJ1-3 TRBV12-3/TRBV12-4 CATRQLGNTIYF TGTGCCACCCGACAGCTTGGAAACACCATATATTTT
NA NA TRBJ1-2 TRBV27 CASSLSGGRNYGYTF TGTGCCAGCAGTTTATCGGGGGGGCGTAACTATGGCTACACCTTC
TRBD2 NA TRBJ2-5 TRBV2 CASSPREGEETQYF TGTGCCAGCAGTCCCAGGGAGGGAGAAGAGACCCAGTACTTC
NA NA TRBJ2-1 TRBV5-1 CASSLVSLGGGNEQFF TGCGCCAGCAGCTTGGTAAGTCTAGGTGGAGGCAATGAGCAGTTCTTC
NA once TRBJ1-2 TRBV7-9 CASSSLYGYTF TGTGCCAGCAGCTCCCTCTATGGCTACACCTTC
TRBD1 NA TRBJ1-3 TRBV6-6 CASSYSTGHGNTIYF TGTGCCAGCAGTTACTCGACAGGGCATGGAAACACCATATATTTT
TRBD2 NA TRBJ2-3 TRBV19 CASSIVAGADTQYF TGTGCCAGTAGTATAGTAGCGGGAGCAGATACGCAGTATTTT
NA NA TRBJ1-5 TRBV19 CASSIGGRDRGPQHF TGTGCCAGTAGTATAGGAGGGCGGGACCGAGGGCCCCAGCATTTT
NA NA TRBJ2-3 TRBV19 CASSISYIDTQYF TGTGCCAGTAGTATTAGTTATATTGATACGCAGTATTTT
NA NA TRBJ2-7 TRBV16 CASTTIVGQSYEQYF TGTGCCAGCACCACCATCGTTGGACAAAGCTACGAGCAGTACTTC
TRBD2 NA TRBJ2-3 TRBV4-2 CASSQDGPGTSGRARDTQYF TGTGCCAGCAGCCAAGATGGGCCCGGGACTAGCGGGAGGGCCAGAGATACGCAGTATTTT
NA once TRBJ1-3 TRBV28 CASSPTGFSGNTIYF TGTGCCAGCAGCCCGACAGGCTTCTCTGGAAACACCATATATTTT
TRBD1 few TRBJ1-6 TRBV27 CASSLGTGEVSPLHF TGTGCCAGCAGTTTAGGGACAGGGGAAGTCTCACCCCTCCACTTT
NA NA TRBJ2-5 TRBV5-1 CASSLGTGRGETQYF TGCGCCAGCAGCTTGGGTACAGGGAGGGGAGAGACCCAGTACTTC